The T cell receptor beta chain under discussion was sequenced for a study of a mutant IDH1 vaccine in newly diagnosed glioma. About the study: Patients began vaccination 4-6 weeks after radiotherapy alone, or with temozolomide cycles. Study results and caveats: Top-clonotype changes in peripheral T cells seemed unrelated to pseudoprogression. Immune responses induced by vaccination arose in approximately 93% of the patients.

The table came from immunoSEQ multiplex PCR; TCRdb's copy has only in-frame clones and leaves some out. The sample includes approximately 12,000 clones, roughly four fifths of them seen just once. On this clone: Antigen unknown.

Regarding time point: week 47, end of study. The vaccine gave 300 ug of a 20-mer mutant IDH1 peptide subcutaneously per dose. The patients received vaccinations eight times, in weeks 1, 3, 5, 7, 11, 15, 19 and 23. The source was PBMCs, collected from a glioma patient whose treatment included an IDH1 peptide vaccine. The receptor comes from a young man with glioma.

This chain's CDR3 is CASVRTGGTYEETQYF. DNA of the CDR3: TGCGCCAGCGTACGGACAGGGGGCACATATGAAGAGACCCAGTACTTC. The chain links TRBV10-1 to TRBJ2-5; TRBD1 agrees at 11 bases. The germline gives CDR1 WNHNN, CDR2 SYGVQD (reference sequence). V lost 8 bases and J lost 3; bases outside the gene matches: 11. The length of the CDR3 is 16 residues.